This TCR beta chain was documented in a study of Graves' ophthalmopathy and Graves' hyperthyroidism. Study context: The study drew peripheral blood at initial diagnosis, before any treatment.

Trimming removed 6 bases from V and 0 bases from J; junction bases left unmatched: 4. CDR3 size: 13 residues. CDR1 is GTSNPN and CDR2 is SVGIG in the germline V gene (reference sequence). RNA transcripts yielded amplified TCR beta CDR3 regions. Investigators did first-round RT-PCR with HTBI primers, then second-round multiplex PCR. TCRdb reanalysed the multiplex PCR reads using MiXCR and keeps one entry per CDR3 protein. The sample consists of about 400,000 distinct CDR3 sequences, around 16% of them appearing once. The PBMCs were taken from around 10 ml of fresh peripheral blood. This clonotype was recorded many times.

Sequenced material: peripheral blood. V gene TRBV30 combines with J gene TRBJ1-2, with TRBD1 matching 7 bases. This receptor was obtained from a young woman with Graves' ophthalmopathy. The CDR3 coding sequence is TGTGCCTGTGGGGACAGCTCTAACTATGGCTACACCTTC. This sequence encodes CACGDSSNYGYTF. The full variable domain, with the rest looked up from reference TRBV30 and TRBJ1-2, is SQTIHQWPATLVQPVGSPLSLECTVEGTSNPNLYWYRQAAGRGLQLLFYSVGIGQISSEVPQNLSASRPQDRQFILSSKKLLLSDSGFYLCACGDSSNYGYTFGSGTRLTVV.